This paragraph reports one T cell receptor (beta chain). The table lists this clone with a few counts. Its antigen is still unknown. One base away there is no much larger clone; base qualities are not given. This entry is derived from a study of graft-versus-host responses after intestinal transplantation (dated by TCRdb to the early 2020s). Describing the broader study: Recipients received multivisceral, liver-intestinal, or isolated intestinal transplants. Every recipient was given anti-thymocyte globulin induction, then maintenance tacrolimus and steroids for 3 to 4 years. After intestinal transplantation, graft-versus-host and host-versus-graft alloreactive T cell clones were followed in the graft, circulation and bone marrow using bulk TCR-beta CDR3 sequencing. To identify alloreactive clones, pre-transplant mixed lymphocyte reaction products were sequenced and compared with unstimulated pre-transplant donor and recipient T cells. A cohort of 24 intestinal transplant recipients, including one retransplant, was enrolled, and 3 patients lacking pretransplant specimens were excluded. Donor T cell macrochimerism was defined as a peak of at least 4% donor T cells among recipient peripheral blood mononuclear cells. Rather than being sequenced by the commercial service, samples from a few later patients were sequenced in-house on an Illumina MiSeq and processed with MiXCR.

General study outcomes and caveats: In the allografts of patients with donor T cell macrochimerism, GvH to HvG T cell clonal ratios were high. Conclusions were limited by the relatively low number and heterogeneity of intestinal transplant patients. GvH clones turned up in recipient bone marrow, with some appearing earlier in ileal mucosa or blood, a pattern consistent with an intestinal mucosal origin. Early after transplant, peak levels of circulating GvH clones were associated with declines in HvG clones.

Based on the germline V gene (reference sequence), the CDR1 and CDR2 sequences are SGHAT and FQDESV. Spanning cysteine to phenylalanine, the CDR3 consists of 14 amino acids. The kept DNA is CDR3 alone, 42 bases in frame from the first base. V is pared back by 8 bases and J by 0 bases, with 12 bases lying between the germline termini. To isolate intraepithelial and lamina propria lymphocytes from graft specimens, dithiothreitol, EDTA incubations and collagenase D digestion were used. Bulk TCR-beta sequencing was performed on serial intestinal graft biopsy specimens collected as late as 600 days after transplant. Libraries were constructed by the immunoSEQ multiplex PCR assay. Adaptive Biotechnologies carried out high-throughput TCR-beta CDR3 sequencing of genomic DNA for most patients. The original pipeline was this. TCR sequencing data for 18 patients were retrieved from Adaptive's ImmunoSEQ software; three other patients were processed with MiXCR and VDJtools. Because the origin of CDR3 nucleotide sequences shared between donor and recipient could not be assigned, those sequences were removed. To count as alloreactive, a clone needed at least 2-fold expansion over unstimulated cells and a minimum CFSE-low frequency of 0.002% (template counts) or 0.001% (read counts). A clone was considered mappable if detected in the sequenced pre-transplant spleen, lymph node, or MLR CFSE-low populations of the donor or recipient. The cumulative frequency of alloreactive clones was calculated as a percentage of all sequences, weighted by copy number. This immuneACCESS table, as held by TCRdb, lists in-frame sequences with V and J called but not all clones. Of the missing ones, under half trace to an unresolved V gene in checked studies; the others have no known cause. For V, J and clone size, that table is used; D and trimming come from the DNA. The sample yields about 7,400 clones; almost 70% were counted once. 15% to 20% of the sample belongs to the ten largest clones.

Here the sequenced sample was ileum tissue, taken around 33 weeks after intestinal transplantation. The sequence was obtained from a human patient who received an intestinal transplant, so some T cells may come from the graft donor. The sequence links TRBV11-1 to TRBJ2-3; TRBD2 is a possible D gene, resting on 6 matching bases. The CDR3 here reads CASGAGSSTDTQYF. The DNA is TGTGCCAGCGGCGCGGGGTCTAGCACAGATACGCAGTATTTT.